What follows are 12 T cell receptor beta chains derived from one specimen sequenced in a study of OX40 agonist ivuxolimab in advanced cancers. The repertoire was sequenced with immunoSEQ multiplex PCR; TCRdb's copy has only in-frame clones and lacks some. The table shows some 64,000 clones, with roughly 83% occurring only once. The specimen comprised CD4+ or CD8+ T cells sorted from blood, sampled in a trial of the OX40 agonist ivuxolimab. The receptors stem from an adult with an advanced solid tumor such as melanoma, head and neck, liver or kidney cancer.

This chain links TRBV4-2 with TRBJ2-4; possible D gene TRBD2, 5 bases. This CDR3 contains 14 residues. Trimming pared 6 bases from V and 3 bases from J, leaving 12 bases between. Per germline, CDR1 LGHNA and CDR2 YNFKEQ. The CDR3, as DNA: TGTGCCAGCAGACTCGGGGTTGGCAAAAACATTCAGTACTTC. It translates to CASRLGVGKNIQYF.

CDR3 coding DNA: TGTGCCAGTAGTACCACGCAGGGGGGATTAGACGGCTACACCTTC. Translation: CASSTTQGGLDGYTF. This chain links TRBV19 with TRBJ1-2; 7 nucleotides agree with TRBD1. V was pared by 4 bases and J by 8 bases, with 13 bases of the junction left unmatched. The CDR3 contains 15 residues. The V gene's germline CDR1 is LNHDA and CDR2 SQIVND (reference sequence).

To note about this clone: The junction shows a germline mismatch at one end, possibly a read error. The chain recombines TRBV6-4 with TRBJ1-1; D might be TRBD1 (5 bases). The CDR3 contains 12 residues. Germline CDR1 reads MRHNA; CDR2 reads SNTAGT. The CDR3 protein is CASRPTGRSAFF. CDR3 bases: TGTGCCAGCAGACCCACGGGACGTTCCGCCTTTTTT.

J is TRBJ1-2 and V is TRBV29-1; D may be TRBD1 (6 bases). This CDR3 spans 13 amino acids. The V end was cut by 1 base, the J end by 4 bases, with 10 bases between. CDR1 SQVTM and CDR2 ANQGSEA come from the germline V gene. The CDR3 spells CSVEGTGSYGYTF. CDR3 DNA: TGCAGCGTTGAAGGAACAGGGAGCTATGGCTACACCTTC.

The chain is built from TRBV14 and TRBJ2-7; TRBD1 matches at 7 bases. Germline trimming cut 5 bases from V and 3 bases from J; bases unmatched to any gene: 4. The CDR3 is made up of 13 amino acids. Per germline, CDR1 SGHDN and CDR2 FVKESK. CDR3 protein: CASSGDRDYEQYF. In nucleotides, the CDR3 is TGTGCCAGCAGCGGAGACAGGGACTACGAGCAGTACTTC.

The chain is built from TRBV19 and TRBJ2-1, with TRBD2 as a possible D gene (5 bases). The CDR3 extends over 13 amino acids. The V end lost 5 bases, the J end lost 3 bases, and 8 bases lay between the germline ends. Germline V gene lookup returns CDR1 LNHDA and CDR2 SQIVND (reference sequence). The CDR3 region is CASSFGNYNEQFF. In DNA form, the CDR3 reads TGTGCCAGTAGTTTCGGGAACTACAATGAGCAGTTCTTC.

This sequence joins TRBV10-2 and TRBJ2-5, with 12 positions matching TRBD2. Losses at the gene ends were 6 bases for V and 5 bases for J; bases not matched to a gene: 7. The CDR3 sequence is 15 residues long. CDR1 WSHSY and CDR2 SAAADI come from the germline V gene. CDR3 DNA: TGCGCCAGCAGGGGAGGACTAGCGGGGTTGGAGACCCAGTACTTC. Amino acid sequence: CASRGGLAGLETQYF.

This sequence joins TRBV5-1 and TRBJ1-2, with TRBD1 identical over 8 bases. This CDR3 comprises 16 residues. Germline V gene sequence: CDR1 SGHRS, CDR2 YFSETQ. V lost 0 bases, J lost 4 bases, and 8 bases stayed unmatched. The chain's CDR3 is CASSLAGQAPLYGYTF. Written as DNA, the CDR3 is TGCGCCAGCAGCTTGGCGGGACAGGCTCCTCTCTATGGCTACACCTTC.

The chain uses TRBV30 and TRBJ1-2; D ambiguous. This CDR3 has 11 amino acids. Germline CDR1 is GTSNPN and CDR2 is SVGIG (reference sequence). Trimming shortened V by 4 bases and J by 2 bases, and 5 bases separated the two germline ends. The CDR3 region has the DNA TGTGCCTGGATCAGGAACTATGGCTACACCTTC. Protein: CAWIRNYGYTF.

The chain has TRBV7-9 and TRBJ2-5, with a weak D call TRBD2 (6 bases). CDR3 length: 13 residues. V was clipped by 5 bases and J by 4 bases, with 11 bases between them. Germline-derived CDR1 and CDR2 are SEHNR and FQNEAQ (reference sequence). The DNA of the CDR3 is TGTGCCAGCAGCAGGACGGGGGTAGAGACCCAGTACTTC. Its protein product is CASSRTGVETQYF.

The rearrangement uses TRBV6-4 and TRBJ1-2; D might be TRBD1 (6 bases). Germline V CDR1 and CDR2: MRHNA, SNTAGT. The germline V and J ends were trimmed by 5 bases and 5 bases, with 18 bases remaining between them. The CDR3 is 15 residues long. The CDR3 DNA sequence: TGTGCCAGCAGTCCCCTAGGGGGTGTCGGATATGGCTACACCTTC. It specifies CASSPLGGVGYGYTF.

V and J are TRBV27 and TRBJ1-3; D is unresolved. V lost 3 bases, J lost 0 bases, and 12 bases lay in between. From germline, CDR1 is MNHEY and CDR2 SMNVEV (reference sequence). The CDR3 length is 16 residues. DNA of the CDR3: TGTGCCAGCAGTTTGGGCAGACCCAGCTCTGGAAACACCATATATTTT. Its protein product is CASSLGRPSSGNTIYF.